One sample yielded the 13 T cell receptor beta chains listed below, sequenced in a study of low-dose radiotherapy and immunotherapy resistance in tumors. Time point specified: before trial treatment. TRAV- and TRBV-specific primers primed first-strand cDNA, covering alpha and beta chains. With a constant-region primer and a V-primer adapter, TCRs were subjected to 15 to 25 PCR cycles of amplification. TCRdb processed the reads anew with MiXCR; each CDR3 protein has one entry. The sample lists more than 70,000 distinct CDR3 sequences; about a third were seen once. The specimen was PBMCs, collected before treatment. The receptors come from a female donor with ovarian cancer.

In its sample, this clonotype was seen many times. The chain joins TRBV27 to TRBJ2-3; D gene ambiguous. V gave up 6 bases and J gave up 5 bases, with 6 bases separating them. Germline V gene sequence: CDR1 MNHEY, CDR2 SMNVEV (reference sequence). This CDR3 region has 11 residues. CDR3 in amino acids: CASRRRDTQYF. The CDR3 DNA sequence: TGTGCCAGCAGACGGAGAGATACGCAGTATTTT.

This clonotype was detected ten times or more. The chain couples TRBV20-1 to TRBJ1-2; D uncertain. The CDR3 has 13 residues. Germline CDR1 DFQATT, CDR2 SNEGSKA (reference sequence). V shed 5 bases and J shed 2 bases, with 12 bases lying between them. Here the CDR3 reads CSARRNSNYGYTF. The CDR3 nucleotides are TGCAGTGCTCGCAGGAATTCGAACTATGGCTACACCTTC.

This clonotype was picked up many times. The rearrangement uses TRBV11-1 and TRBJ2-5; 10 bases are shared with TRBD2. This CDR3 is built from 13 residues. V was clipped by 5 bases and J by 5 bases; unmatched bases: 2. CDR1 SGHAT and CDR2 FQDESV come from the germline V gene (reference sequence). DNA for the CDR3: TGTGCCAGCAGCAATAGCGGGGGGGAGACCCAGTACTTC. It specifies CASSNSGGETQYF.

This clonotype has only a few counts. A far larger clone lies a single base away; this is likely a read error. V gene TRBV6-2 or TRBV6-3 combines with J gene TRBJ2-1, with TRBD1 matching over 8 bases. Germline assignment: CDR1 MNHEY and CDR2 SVGEGT. The CDR3 has 16 amino acids. V lost 11 bases and J lost 10; bases outside the gene matches: 22. This CDR3 reads CASRRSTGTGAYEQFF. DNA of the CDR3: TGTGCCTCCCGACGCTCCACCGGGACAGGAGCCTACGAGCAGTTCTTC.

The chain uses TRBV7-9 and TRBJ2-6; D might be TRBD1 (6 bases). Per the germline V gene, CDR1 is SEHNR and CDR2 is FQNEAQ (reference sequence). V lost 11 bases and J lost 0, with 17 bases in between. This CDR3 is 16 amino acids long. Here the CDR3 DNA reads TGTGCCGGGGGCAGCCGACAGTACTCTGGGGCCAACGTCCTGACTTTC. Its protein is CAGGSRQYSGANVLTF.

This clonotype was seen many times. This chain joins TRBV4-3 and TRBJ1-6, with D unclear. Looked up from germline, CDR1 is LGHNA and CDR2 is YSLEER. The CDR3 loop spans 14 amino acids. The V end was cut by 0 bases, the J end by 6 bases, with 6 bases between. Here the CDR3 reads CASSQESGNSPLHF. CDR3 DNA: TGCGCCAGCAGCCAAGAATCGGGTAATTCACCCCTCCACTTT.

The chain carries TRBV28 and TRBJ1-6, with D hard to call. The CDR3 has 12 residues. The V end lost 7 bases, the J end lost 6 bases, and 7 bases lay between the germline ends. Germline CDR1 reads MDHEN; CDR2 reads SYDVKM. CDR3 bases: TGTGCCAGCACAGCACCTAATTCACCCCTCCACTTT. It is translated as CASTAPNSPLHF.

This clonotype was found many times. The genes are TRBV7-6 and TRBJ2-7, with 14 bases aligning to TRBD2. The CDR3 is 20 residues long. Looked up from germline, CDR1 is SGHVS and CDR2 is FNYEAQ. Trimming removed 4 bases from V and 0 bases from J; junction bases left unmatched: 14. CDR3 protein: CASSSSSGGTSGGFSYEQYF. CDR3 coding DNA: TGTGCCAGCAGCTCGTCCTCCGGCGGGACTAGCGGGGGTTTCTCCTACGAGCAGTACTTC.

This clonotype was seen ten or more times. The V gene is TRBV5-1, the J gene TRBJ1-1; D is unclear. Germline lookup yields CDR1 SGHRS and CDR2 YFSETQ. V lost 1 base to trimming and J lost 5 bases, with 15 bases between them. There are 15 residues in the CDR3. The CDR3 region has the DNA TGCGCCAGCAGCTTGCAGGCCGGGGTCCAGACTGAAGCTTTCTTT. Its protein product is CASSLQAGVQTEAFF.

The genes are TRBV28 and TRBJ2-3, with D possibly being TRBD1 or TRBD2 (5 bases each). The V gene's germline CDR1 is MDHEN and CDR2 SYDVKM. The CDR3 consists of 15 residues. V gave up 4 bases and J gave up 0 bases, with 11 bases separating them. CDR3 residues: CASSWDGSSTDTQYF. CDR3 in DNA: TGTGCCAGCAGTTGGGACGGATCCAGCACAGATACGCAGTATTTT.

This clonotype was observed a handful of times. The DNA is left out, because the CDR3 cannot be placed on it with certainty; the CDR3 is given as TCRdb lists it. The rearrangement links TRBV14 to TRBJ1-4; the table's D call, TRBD1, was not checked against the DNA. The CDR3 numbers 16 amino acids, ends counted. Germline CDR1 is SGHDN and CDR2 is FVKESK. The CDR3: CASSALRVMEEKLFFF.

In its sample, this clonotype was seen many times. The rearrangement links TRBV18 to TRBJ2-7; D might be TRBD1 (5 bases). CDR3 length: 14 amino acids. V was trimmed by 5 bases and J by 0 bases, leaving 11 bases between them. The germline CDR1 and CDR2 sequences are KGHSH and LQKENI. In nucleotides, the CDR3 is TGTGCCAGCTCAGCCAGGGAACGCTCCTACGAGCAGTACTTC. This translates into CASSARERSYEQYF. The complete variable domain, with remaining parts taken from reference TRBV18 and TRBJ2-7, reads NAGVMQNPRHLVRRRGQEARLRCSPMKGHSHVYWYRQLPEEGLKFMVYLQKENIIDESGMPKERFSAEFPKEGPSILRIQQVVRGDSAAYFCASSARERSYEQYFGPGTRLTVT.

In the case of this clonotype: A read error likely explains this, since a far larger clone differs by one base. The genes are TRBV5-5 and TRBJ2-1; 8 nucleotides match TRBD1. The CDR3 runs 17 residues. The germline V gene encodes CDR1 SGHKS and CDR2 YYEKEE (reference sequence). The CDR3 nucleotides read TGTGACAGCAGCTTAAGGACCGGGACAGGACCCTACAATGAGCAGTTCTTC. Its protein product is CDSSLRTGTGPYNEQFF.